This T cell receptor beta chain came from a study of blood T cells in healthy people across ages. Study-wide results and caveats: The study found more naive CD4+ cells and higher diversity in long-lived than aged donors.

The draw of peripheral blood yielded approximately 10 milliliters from each donor. Next came a second PCR, run for about 7 to 12 cycles, which used a sample-barcoded 5' primer along with a J-beta primer mix. TCRdb itself ran the 5' RACE reads through MiXCR, one entry per CDR3 protein. Here the sample spans over a million distinct CDR3 sequences, roughly 40% being singletons. The germline V gene has CDR1 SNHLY and CDR2 FYNNEI. CDR3 length equals 14 residues. V gave up 2 bases and J gave up 6 bases, with 12 bases separating them. Concerning this clonotype: The antigen is unknown.

This rearrangement joins TRBV2 to TRBJ2-3; weak D call: TRBD2 (5 bases). This TCR came from a woman aged 18-30 years in good health. The sequencing input was blood. The DNA for the CDR3 is TGTGCCAGCAGTGAACTCCCCGGGGAGGATACGCAGTATTTT. Its protein product is CASSELPGEDTQYF.